The clone carrying this T cell receptor beta chain was picked up many times. The antigen remains undetermined. The record originates from a study of metastatic and nonmetastatic thyroid tumors. Study-level findings and limits: Within blood and tumor, benign nodules reportedly had significantly lower TCR beta diversity than malignant thyroid tumors did.

Thyroid surgery was performed in patients who had received no treatment beforehand. TCRdb used MiXCR to call clones anew from the PCR reads. Counted here are tens of thousands of clones, over 10% occurring once; the ten biggest clones make up roughly 5.3%. This CDR3 region has 14 residues. V trimming: 2 bases; J trimming: 1 base; junction bases outside the gene matches: 0. Per the germline V gene, CDR1 is MNHNS and CDR2 is SASEGT. Sequenced sample: blood. V is TRBV6-1 and J is TRBJ2-3, with 7 bases that match TRBD2. This receptor was identified in a female donor with papillary thyroid cancer or a benign thyroid nodule (not recorded which). Some clones in this sample may be carry-over from other donors' samples. CDR3 DNA: TGTGCCAGCAGTGAACGGGGGGGCACAGATACGCAGTATTTT. Amino acids: CASSERGGTDTQYF.